The clone carrying this TCR beta chain was observed a single time. This sample was taken from a study of blood T cell repertoires in COVID-19. V was cut by 3 bases and J by 3 bases, with 6 bases left in between. This CDR3 has 12 residues. As originally analysed: Counts of nucleated cells, estimated from reference gene primer amplification, were obtained. Sequenced by immunoSEQ multiplex PCR; TCRdb stores in-frame clones only, minus some. V, J and clone size are those of that table, while D and trimming were read from the DNA. The sample lists 150,000 or so clones, around 81% occurring once. This clonotype was sampled from an older woman with acute or convalescent COVID-19. The specimen was peripheral blood. The rearrangement joins TRBV12-3 or TRBV12-4 to TRBJ2-7, with D possibly matching TRBD2 (6 bases). The CDR3 region is CASSLEGYEQYF. The CDR3 nucleotides read TGTGCCAGCAGTTTGGAGGGCTACGAGCAGTACTTC.